The source of this T cell receptor (beta chain) is a study of human T cells and chemical hapten exposure. Turning to the study itself: There were weekly diphenylcyclopropenone doses to the scalp for patients throughout the roughly 24-week study. Per-sample TCR yields varied mainly from small pooled library volume differences.

This clonotype came up many times. Its antigen is unknown. Study-wide results and caveats: The donors suffered from alopecia, so their immune response may not match that of healthy people. The number of TCRs over 1 in 1000 frequency stayed unchanged after DPC.

The trim removed 5 bases at V and 3 bases at J, leaving 6 bases unmatched. The length of the CDR3 is 15 residues. Germline assignment: CDR1 SGHAT and CDR2 FQNNGV. From the RACE reads, TCRdb called clonotypes with MiXCR, one entry per CDR3 protein. The data show approximately 370,000 distinct CDR3 sequences, roughly 6% seen once. The time point: pre-sensitization, week 0. As to treatment: therapeutic diphenylcyclopropenone sensitization with weekly scalp DPC. The sequence derives from a woman aged 18-29 years with alopecia areata. Some clones in this sample may be carry-over from other donors' samples. The V and J genes are TRBV11-2 and TRBJ1-4; 7 bases line up with TRBD1. The sequenced sample was whole blood, obtained in connection with sensitization to the hapten diphenylcyclopropenone (DPC). CDR3 nucleotides: TGTGCCAGCAGCAGATGGGACAGCTCTAATGAAAAACTGTTTTTT. Residues: CASSRWDSSNEKLFF.